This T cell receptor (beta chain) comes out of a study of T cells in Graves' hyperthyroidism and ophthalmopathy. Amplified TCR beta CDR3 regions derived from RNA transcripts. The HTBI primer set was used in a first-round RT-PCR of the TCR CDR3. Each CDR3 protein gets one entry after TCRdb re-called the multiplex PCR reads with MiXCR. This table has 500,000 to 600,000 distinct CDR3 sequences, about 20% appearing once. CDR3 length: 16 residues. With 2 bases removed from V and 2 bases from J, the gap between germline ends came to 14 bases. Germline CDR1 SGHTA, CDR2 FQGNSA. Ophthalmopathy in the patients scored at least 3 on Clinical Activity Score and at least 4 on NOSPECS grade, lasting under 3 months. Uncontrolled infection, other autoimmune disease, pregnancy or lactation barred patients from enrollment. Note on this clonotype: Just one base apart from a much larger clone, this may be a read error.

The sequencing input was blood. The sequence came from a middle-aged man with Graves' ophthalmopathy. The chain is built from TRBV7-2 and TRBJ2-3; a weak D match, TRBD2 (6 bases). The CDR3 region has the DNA TGTGCCAGCAGCTTACGAGTGGGAGGTCCCACAGATACGCAGTATTTT. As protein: CASSLRVGGPTDTQYF.